This TCR beta chain emerged from a study of shared clonotypes between healthy human individuals. Overall study context: Participating donors consisted of two women and three men aged 18 to 49. The study, taken as a whole, reports: Estimated richness values were generally larger in naive subsets than in memory subsets.

In the sorted-subset replicate PCRs, about 190 ng DNA, some 30,000 T cell genomes, was used. Some clones are missing from TCRdb's copy, which holds only in-frame ones; the method was immunoSEQ multiplex PCR. The table includes about 2.3 million clones, over 90% detected once. The CDR3 runs to 15 residues. V was shortened by 2 bases and J by 0 bases, with 8 bases between the two germline ends. CDR1 and CDR2 from the germline V gene are MNHNS and SASEGT. As to this clone: The antigen is unknown.

Donors were healthy HIV-negative adults without recently reported acute infections or vaccinations. This rearrangement joins TRBV6-1 to TRBJ2-1; D gene ambiguous. This TCR was recovered from a man aged 18 to 30 in good health. Some clones in this sample may be carry-over from other donors' samples. The sample was naive CD4+ T cells from PBMCs. Subset described: CD45RA+ positively selected. CDR3 amino acids: CASSEFRSSYNEQFF. In DNA, the CDR3 is TGTGCCAGCAGTGAATTCAGGAGCTCCTACAATGAGCAGTTCTTC.